Listed below are T cell receptor beta chains from one sample, sequenced in a study of blood T cell repertoires in COVID-19. Clones were sequenced by immunoSEQ multiplex PCR, and TCRdb holds only the in-frame ones, with some missing. The sample lists about 150,000 clones; just under 85% were seen once. The sample was peripheral blood. The receptors shown here come from a woman aged 60-75 years with acute or convalescent COVID-19. CDR3s include the opening cysteine and the closing phenylalanine or tryptophan. D genes are given only for firm matches. Size tells how often a clone was seen (once, few, many) or the class of an expanded clone, and some rows leave it out.

j_call clone_size d_call v_call cdr3_aa cdr3_nt
TRBJ2-5 . TRBD1 TRBV5-4 CASSFRGQGPLSQETQYF TGTGCCAGCAGCTTTCGGGGACAGGGTCCTCTTTCCCAAGAGACCCAGTACTTC
TRBJ1-5 . TRBD1 TRBV7-9 CASSRGQGDQPQHF TGTGCCAGCAGCCGAGGACAGGGGGATCAGCCCCAGCATTTT
TRBJ2-5 . TRBD2 TRBV28 CASSAPQLAGHQETQYF TGTGCCAGCAGCGCACCTCAACTAGCGGGGCACCAAGAGACCCAGTACTTC
TRBJ2-5 . . TRBV6-5 CASSYSTGTFRETQYF TGTGCCAGCAGTTACTCAACAGGGACCTTTAGGGAGACCCAGTACTTC
TRBJ2-1 . TRBD2 TRBV6-4 CASSETIAGGVHNEQFF TGTGCCAGCAGTGAGACCATAGCGGGGGGTGTCCACAATGAGCAGTTCTTC
TRBJ1-5 . . TRBV28 CATRDTVNQPQHF TGTGCCACCAGGGACACTGTGAATCAGCCCCAGCATTTT
TRBJ2-1 once TRBD2 TRBV7-9 CASSQSGGRPLNEQFF TGTGCCAGCAGCCAAAGCGGGGGGCGCCCCCTCAATGAGCAGTTCTTC
TRBJ2-7 . TRBD1 TRBV6-6 CASSPPPKGGQGAKQYF TGTGCCAGCAGTCCACCCCCCAAAGGAGGACAGGGGGCCAAGCAGTACTTC
TRBJ1-2 . . TRBV19 CASSIRRQKGEDGYTF TGTGCCAGTAGTATTAGGAGGCAGAAGGGTGAAGATGGCTACACCTTC
TRBJ2-3 . . TRBV10-2 CASSEQGPDTQYF TGCGCCAGCAGTGAGCAGGGCCCAGATACGCAGTATTTT
TRBJ1-5 . . TRBV6-1 CASSEIWAGRVGSNQPQHF TGTGCCAGCAGTGAAATCTGGGCAGGCAGAGTGGGTAGCAATCAGCCCCAGCATTTT
TRBJ1-4 . TRBD1 TRBV2 CASSRDREGKLFF TGTGCCAGCAGTCGGGACAGGGAGGGGAAACTGTTTTTT
TRBJ2-7 once TRBD2 TRBV10-2 CASSAGLSAYEQYF TGCGCCAGCAGTGCGGGACTATCGGCCTACGAGCAGTACTTC
TRBJ1-2 . . TRBV2 CASSPTDSFNYGYTF TGTGCCAGCAGTCCCACGGACAGTTTCAACTATGGCTACACCTTC
TRBJ1-2 . TRBD1 TRBV6-5 CASSPEGAYNYGYTF TGTGCCAGCAGTCCAGAGGGGGCTTATAACTATGGCTACACCTTC
TRBJ1-6 . . TRBV11-2 CASSLGSGPGGLHF TGTGCCAGCAGCTTAGGATCTGGACCGGGGGGCCTCCACTTT
TRBJ1-2 once . TRBV18 CASSPDRMAGYGYTF TGTGCCAGCTCACCAGACAGGATGGCTGGCTATGGCTACACCTTC
TRBJ2-3 . TRBD2 TRBV19 CASSLQRGNTDTQYF TGTGCCAGTAGTCTACAGCGGGGGAACACAGATACGCAGTATTTT
TRBJ1-5 . TRBD1 TRBV10-3 CASRDRAPAEAQHF TGTGCCTCCAGAGACAGGGCTCCTGCGGAAGCCCAGCATTTT
TRBJ1-6 . TRBD1 TRBV5-5 CASSLGGTGSSPLHF TGTGCCAGCAGCTTGGGGGGGACAGGGAGTTCACCCCTCCACTTT
TRBJ1-6 . TRBD1 TRBV7-9 CASSLGQGDNSPLHF TGTGCCAGCAGCTTAGGACAGGGAGATAATTCACCCCTCCACTTT
TRBJ2-3 . TRBD2 TRBV5-4 CASSLGLAGAQDTQYF TGTGCCAGCAGCCTCGGACTAGCGGGGGCCCAGGATACGCAGTATTTT
TRBJ1-5 . . TRBV5-1 CASSLGAENQPQHF TGCGCCAGCAGCTTGGGGGCAGAAAATCAGCCCCAGCATTTT
TRBJ2-7 . . TRBV18 CASSPMEDYEQYF TGTGCCAGCTCACCAATGGAGGACTACGAGCAGTACTTC
TRBJ1-1 . . TRBV12-3/TRBV12-4 CASRPEGGTEAFF TGTGCCAGCAGACCGGAGGGTGGGACTGAAGCTTTCTTT
TRBJ2-2 . . TRBV27 CASSLRGYLPGELFF TGTGCCAGCAGTTTAAGGGGGTACCTACCCGGGGAGCTGTTTTTT
TRBJ1-1 . . TRBV2 CASSKSQDGEAFF TGTGCCAGCAGTAAATCACAGGACGGCGAGGCTTTCTTT
TRBJ1-2 . TRBD1 TRBV4-1 CASSQTGTEGYGYTF TGCGCCAGCAGCCAGACCGGGACAGAAGGCTATGGCTACACCTTC
TRBJ1-4 . . TRBV4-1 CASSASGRQGYNEKLFF TGCGCCAGCAGCGCGTCAGGCCGCCAGGGGTATAATGAAAAACTGTTTTTT
TRBJ1-1 few . TRBV27 CASSLSRGTEAFF TGTGCCAGCAGTTTAAGTCGGGGGACTGAAGCTTTCTTT
TRBJ1-4 . . TRBV7-9 CASSLYANEKLFF TGTGCCAGCAGCTTATACGCGAATGAAAAACTGTTTTTT
TRBJ1-1 . . TRBV28 CASSLVNRNTEAFF TGTGCCAGCAGTTTAGTCAACAGGAACACTGAAGCTTTCTTT
TRBJ2-6 . . TRBV11-3 CASSPWTGNDGANVLTF TGTGCCAGCAGCCCCTGGACGGGGAACGATGGGGCCAACGTCCTGACTTTC
TRBJ1-4 . . TRBV25-1 CASSEYVRVISDEKLFF TGTGCCAGCAGTGAATATGTCAGGGTGATATCAGACGAAAAACTGTTTTTT
TRBJ1-2 . TRBD1 TRBV7-3 CASSLSPDRGPNGYTF TGTGCCAGCAGCTTATCCCCGGACAGGGGGCCCAATGGCTACACCTTC
TRBJ1-2 . TRBD1 TRBV7-2 CASSLDRDRDGYTF TGTGCCAGCAGCTTGGACCGGGACAGAGATGGCTACACCTTC
TRBJ1-1 . . TRBV7-9 CASSLNRVMNTEAFF TGTGCCAGCAGCTTGAACAGGGTCATGAACACTGAAGCTTTCTTT
TRBJ1-2 . . TRBV11-1 CASASTLSANYGYTF TGTGCCAGCGCCTCAACCCTGTCCGCGAACTATGGCTACACCTTC
TRBJ2-2 once TRBD2 TRBV28 CASSSPGTTNTGELFF TGTGCCAGCAGTTCCCCCGGGACTACGAACACCGGGGAGCTGTTTTTT
TRBJ2-2 . . TRBV30 CAWMGANTGELFF TGTGCCTGGATGGGCGCGAACACCGGGGAGCTGTTTTTT
TRBJ2-7 . . TRBV5-1 CASSSGLVSTLNYEQYF TGCGCCAGCAGCTCGGGTCTTGTTAGTACCTTGAACTACGAGCAGTACTTC
TRBJ2-5 . . TRBV7-3 CASSPGVGETQYF TGTGCCAGCAGCCCAGGGGTTGGGGAGACCCAGTACTTC
TRBJ1-1 . . TRBV19 CASSSPGEAFF TGTGCCAGTAGTTCTCCGGGGGAAGCTTTCTTT
TRBJ2-1 once . TRBV25-1 CASSTQPLYNEQFF TGTGCCAGCAGTACCCAACCCCTATACAATGAGCAGTTCTTC
TRBJ1-5 once TRBD1 TRBV19 CASRISDRAGNQPQHF TGTGCCAGTAGGATTTCGGACAGGGCAGGCAATCAGCCCCAGCATTTT
TRBJ1-1 . TRBD1 TRBV6-5 CASRLSGQDTEAFF TGTGCCAGCAGACTTTCGGGACAGGACACTGAAGCTTTCTTT
TRBJ2-5 . . TRBV10-2 CASRPGQGTQYF TGCGCCAGCAGGCCAGGTCAAGGGACCCAGTACTTC